This T cell receptor (beta chain) was found in a study of long-term antiretroviral therapy in people with HIV. This CDR3 has 13 amino acids. The ends were cut back, 5 bases at V and 0 bases at J, with 4 bases in the middle. Germline V lookup: CDR1 MNHNY, CDR2 SVGAGI (reference sequence). Researchers report immunoSEQ v3.0 was run at survey level. Assay: immunoSEQ multiplex PCR; the TCRdb copy retains only in-frame clones and omits some. Of about 33,000 clones in the sample, 65% to 80% are singletons; the top ten hold roughly 7.2%. The specimen was unsorted PBMCs, collected 2 years after starting antiretroviral therapy. This chain connects TRBV6-6 to TRBJ1-4; no definite D call. This clonotype originated in a woman aged 45-60 years with HIV. The CDR3 loop reads CASSDPTNEKLFF. The CDR3 DNA reads TGTGCCAGCAGTGACCCAACTAATGAAAAACTGTTTTTT.